Listed here are 27 T cell receptor beta chains from one sample, sequenced in a study of beta chain features in type 1 diabetes (dated by TCRdb to the late 2010s). Receptor amplification or capture employed the immunoSEQ multiplex PCR assay. The entire isolated RNA was reverse transcribed using the High Capacity cDNA Reverse Transcription Kit, and thus expressed TCRB transcripts were sequenced. TCRdb mirrors the immuneACCESS table, restricted to in-frame sequences. Some clones are absent from its copies; in checked studies, under half trace to an unresolved V gene, and the reason for the others is unknown. This sample is represented by roughly 140,000 clones; less than 8.5% of them were singletons. The ten biggest clones cover roughly 1.4% of the sample. Sequenced: central memory CD4+ T cells from blood. Source of these receptors: a woman in her 30s in good health.

The chain uses TRBV6-1 and TRBJ1-5, with 7 bases fitting TRBD1. Germline V CDR1 and CDR2: MNHNS, SASEGT. The V gene end was trimmed by 1 base and the J gene end by 1 base; junction bases not matched to a gene: 1. This CDR3 contains 15 residues. Written as DNA, the CDR3 is TGTGCCAGCAGTGAAGGGGACAGCAGCAATCAGCCCCAGCATTTT. Its translation is CASSEGDSSNQPQHF.

This clone was seen more than once but under ten times. The rearrangement links TRBV9 to TRBJ2-3, with D uncertain. Trimming took 2 bases from V and 0 from J, leaving 10 bases between them. The CDR3 is 15 residues long. Looked up from germline, CDR1 is SGDLS and CDR2 is YYNGEE. CDR3 sequence (DNA): TGTGCCAGCAGCGTTAGTCCGGTTAGCACAGATACGCAGTATTTT. Its translation: CASSVSPVSTDTQYF.

J is TRBJ2-1 and V is TRBV7-2; tentative D call: TRBD1 (6 bases). V lost 5 bases and J 7 bases, leaving 15 bases between the germline ends. CDR1 and CDR2 from the germline V gene are SGHTA and FQGNSA. The length of the CDR3 is 14 residues. The CDR3: CASSPVSTGNEQFF. The CDR3 DNA is TGTGCCAGCAGCCCAGTATCGACAGGAAATGAGCAGTTCTTC.

This clone was counted many times. The CDR3 bases are TGCGCCAGCAGCCAAGCACTAGCGGGAGGCTACGAGCAGTACTTC. It yields the protein CASSQALAGGYEQYF. This sequence joins TRBV4-3 and TRBJ2-7, with TRBD2 matching 12 bases. Germline values: CDR1 LGHNA, CDR2 YSLEER. This CDR3 spans 15 amino acids. With 1 base clipped from V and 3 bases from J, the junction kept 1 base outside the gene matches.

The sample holds a few counts of this clone. This sequence joins TRBV6-6 and TRBJ1-2; D gene unclear. The V end was cut by 2 bases, the J end by 7 bases, with 14 bases between. The length of the CDR3 is 14 residues. The V gene's germline CDR1 is MNHNY and CDR2 SVGAGI (reference sequence). CDR3 loop: CASSYDLSSAGYTF. CDR3 sequence (DNA): TGTGCCAGCAGTTACGACCTCTCAAGCGCTGGCTACACCTTC.

This chain links TRBV11-3 with TRBJ2-5; TRBD2 matches at 9 bases. Germline CDR1 is SGHNT and CDR2 is YENEEA. The trim removed 1 base at V and 2 bases at J, leaving 8 bases unmatched. The CDR3 sequence is 17 residues long. The DNA of the CDR3 is TGTGCCAGCAGCTTAGGGTTGACTAGCGGACAACAAGAGACCCAGTACTTC. This gives the protein CASSLGLTSGQQETQYF.

This clone was observed a handful of times. The rearrangement joins TRBV28 to TRBJ2-7, with a tentative D call TRBD2 (6 bases). Trimming removed 3 bases from V and 2 bases from J, with 11 bases in between. Germline lookup yields CDR1 MDHEN and CDR2 SYDVKM. The CDR3 is 14 residues long. DNA of the CDR3: TGTGCCAGCAGTTTTTTGGGCGGGACCTACGAGCAGTACTTC. Translated, it gives CASSFLGGTYEQYF.

This clone came up a few times. V is TRBV4-1 and J is TRBJ2-1, with TRBD1 matching 9 bases. The length of the CDR3 is 17 residues. With 0 bases clipped from V and 4 bases from J, the junction kept 7 bases outside the gene matches. Germline V gives CDR1 MGHRA, CDR2 YSYEKL. CDR3 DNA sequence: TGCGCCAGCAGCCAAGATCGCGGACAGGGGATGTACAATGAGCAGTTCTTC. The encoded protein is CASSQDRGQGMYNEQFF.

This clone showed up just a few times. J is TRBJ1-5 and V is TRBV5-1, with D perhaps TRBD1 (5 bases). CDR3 length: 13 residues. Germline values: CDR1 SGHRS, CDR2 YFSETQ. V dropped 4 bases and J dropped 5 bases, with 10 bases sitting between them. The CDR3 coding sequence is TGCGCCAGCAGCGAGCAGACAGATCAGCCCCAGCATTTT. Protein product: CASSEQTDQPQHF.

The rearrangement links TRBV10-3 to TRBJ2-5, with a tentative D call TRBD2 (6 bases). CDR1 and CDR2 from the germline V gene are ENHRY and SYGVKD. The germline V and J ends were trimmed by 10 bases and 4 bases, with 13 bases remaining between them. The CDR3 totals 12 residues. CDR3 bases: TGTGCCAGCGGGCGGAGGGGAGAGACCCAGTACTTC. Amino acid sequence: CASGRRGETQYF.

The V call is TRBV30, the J call TRBJ1-5; D perhaps matches TRBD1 (6 bases). Per the germline V gene, CDR1 is GTSNPN and CDR2 is SVGIG (reference sequence). The CDR3 is made up of 13 amino acids. With 2 bases removed from V and 5 bases from J, the gap between germline ends came to 10 bases. The CDR3 region is CAWSLQGDQPQHF. The CDR3 bases are TGTGCCTGGAGTTTACAGGGTGATCAGCCCCAGCATTTT.

This clone was detected many times. The V and J genes are TRBV23-1 and TRBJ2-1; 14 nucleotides match TRBD2. Being an ORF, TRBV23-1 has a function that is uncertain. This CDR3 comprises 16 residues. The J segment lost 6 bases and the V segment lost 4 bases, leaving 5 bases of the junction unmatched. The CDR3 spells CASSPGTSGSTNEQFF. The DNA of the CDR3 is TGCGCCAGCAGTCCCGGGACTAGCGGGAGTACCAATGAGCAGTTCTTC.

The V and J genes are TRBV9 and TRBJ1-1; 7 nucleotides line up with TRBD1. The CDR3 is 14 amino acids. V lost 1 base, J lost 1 base, and 1 base stayed unmatched. Germline assignment: CDR1 SGDLS and CDR2 YYNGEE. This chain's CDR3 is CASSVTGENTEAFF. CDR3 nucleotide sequence: TGTGCCAGCAGCGTAACAGGGGAGAACACTGAAGCTTTCTTT. Full variable domain (rest looked up from reference TRBV9 and TRBJ1-1): DSGVTQTPKHLITATGQRVTLRCSPRSGDLSVYWYQQSLDQGLQFLIQYYNGEERAKGNILERFSAQQFPDLHSELNLSSLELGDSALYFCASSVTGENTEAFFGQGTRLTVV.

This clone was recorded at least ten times. The V call is TRBV4-2, the J call TRBJ2-1; 11 bases line up with TRBD2. Germline V gene lookup returns CDR1 LGHNA and CDR2 YNFKEQ. The CDR3 length is 16 residues. Trimming removed 3 bases from V and 2 bases from J; junction bases left unmatched: 3. The DNA for the CDR3 is TGTGCCAGCAGCCACGGGACTAGCGGAACCTACAATGAGCAGTTCTTC. It codes for CASSHGTSGTYNEQFF.

J is TRBJ1-5 and V is TRBV30; no clear D gene. This CDR3 is 13 amino acids long. CDR1 and CDR2 from the germline V gene are GTSNPN and SVGIG (reference sequence). V gave up 2 bases and J gave up 3 bases, with 8 bases separating them. This chain's CDR3 is CAWSFHINQPQHF. The CDR3 DNA is TGTGCCTGGAGTTTTCACATCAATCAGCCCCAGCATTTT.

This clone has just a few counts. This sequence joins TRBV4-2 and TRBJ2-1; a weak D match, TRBD2 (6 bases). The germline gives CDR1 LGHNA, CDR2 YNFKEQ. The CDR3 extends over 17 amino acids. V lost 4 bases, J lost 0 bases, and 16 bases lay in between. The CDR3 DNA reads as TGTGCCAGCAGCCCAAACGGCGGGATTAGCTCCTACAATGAGCAGTTCTTC. It translates to CASSPNGGISSYNEQFF.

There are a few counts of this clone. V gene TRBV5-1 combines with J gene TRBJ1-1; weak D call: TRBD1 (6 bases). CDR1 and CDR2 from the germline V gene are SGHRS and YFSETQ. The CDR3 loop spans 12 amino acids. V shed 3 bases and J shed 7 bases, with 10 bases lying between them. The CDR3 DNA reads as TGCGCCAGCAGCTACAGGGAAGGTGAAGCTTTCTTT. It translates to CASSYREGEAFF.

This clone was recorded at least ten times. CDR3 residues: CASSPQGPGTGELFF. In nucleotides, the CDR3 is TGTGCCAGCAGCCCTCAGGGGCCGGGCACCGGGGAGCTGTTTTTT. This chain joins TRBV7-2 and TRBJ2-2; TRBD1 is a possible D gene (6 bases). This CDR3 is built from 15 residues. V was trimmed by 5 bases and J by 4 bases, leaving 14 bases between them. Germline V gene lookup returns CDR1 SGHTA and CDR2 FQGNSA.

This clone showed up just a few times. The V call is TRBV18, the J call TRBJ2-7; 11 bases align to TRBD2. The CDR3 runs to 14 residues. Trimming cost V 4 bases and J 5 bases; bases outside gene matches: 4. The germline CDR1 and CDR2 sequences are KGHSH and LQKENI. The CDR3 DNA sequence: TGTGCCAGCTCACTGGGACTAGCGGCCGACGAGCAGTACTTC. It codes for CASSLGLAADEQYF. The full variable domain, in which reference TRBV18 and TRBJ2-7 provide the parts outside the CDR3, is NAGVMQNPRHLVRRRGQEARLRCSPMKGHSHVYWYRQLPEEGLKFMVYLQKENIIDESGMPKERFSAEFPKEGPSILRIQQVVRGDSAAYFCASSLGLAADEQYFGPGTRLTVT.

The chain carries TRBV5-8 and TRBJ2-7; D uncertain. Germline-derived CDR1 and CDR2 are SGHTS and YDEGEE. The CDR3 spans 17 residues. V lost 0 bases to trimming and J lost 0 bases, with 16 bases between them. CDR3 protein: CASSLATRGYISYEQYF. In DNA form, the CDR3 reads TGTGCCAGCAGCTTGGCCACTCGCGGCTACATCTCCTACGAGCAGTACTTC. The variable domain in full, with the rest retrieved from reference TRBV5-8 and TRBJ2-7, is EAGVTQSPTHLIKTRGQQATLRCSPISGHTSVYWYQQALGLGLQFLLWYDEGEERNRGNFPPRFSGRQFPNYSSELNVNALELEDSALYLCASSLATRGYISYEQYFGPGTRLTVT.

This clone was seen a handful of times. The chain couples TRBV21-1 to TRBJ1-1; no DNA check was done on the table's D call, TRBD1. TRBV21-1 is recorded as a pseudogene. This CDR3 has 15 residues. The CDR3 protein is CASSKGEGEDTEAFF. The CDR3 DNA reads TGTGCCAGCAGCAAAGGAGAAGGGGAAGACACTGAAGCTTTCTTT.

The chain carries TRBV7-9 and TRBJ2-2; 7 positions match TRBD1. The CDR3 is 14 residues long. J gave up 6 bases and V 5 bases, and 6 bases lay outside the gene matches. Germline lookup yields CDR1 SEHNR and CDR2 FQNEAQ (reference sequence). DNA for the CDR3: TGTGCCAGCAGCCAGGGGGTACTTTCCGGGGAGCTGTTTTTT. It encodes CASSQGVLSGELFF.

The rearrangement uses TRBV7-2 and TRBJ2-1; 7 nucleotides match TRBD2. The V and J ends lost 8 bases and 5 bases, in that order; junction bases with no gene match: 6. The CDR3 is 13 amino acids. The germline V gene has CDR1 SGHTA and CDR2 FQGNSA. This chain's CDR3 is CASGDYLNNEQFF. CDR3 bases: TGTGCCAGCGGGGACTACCTGAACAATGAGCAGTTCTTC.

This sequence joins TRBV5-1 and TRBJ2-3; D is possibly TRBD1 (6 bases). The V end was cut by 3 bases, the J end by 2 bases, with 19 bases between. The CDR3 covers 17 residues. Germline assignment: CDR1 SGHRS and CDR2 YFSETQ. CDR3 residues: CASSYGADRTATDTQYF. The DNA of the CDR3 is TGCGCCAGCAGCTACGGAGCGGACAGAACAGCCACAGATACGCAGTATTTT.

V is TRBV7-2 and J is TRBJ1-3; 7 positions agree with TRBD1. The CDR3 length is 15 residues. The trim removed 4 bases at V and 4 bases at J, leaving 7 bases unmatched. CDR1 and CDR2 from the germline V gene are SGHTA and FQGNSA. The CDR3 DNA sequence: TGTGCCAGCAGCTCGCGACAGGGCTTCGGAAACACCATATATTTT. It translates to CASSSRQGFGNTIYF.

This clone turned up a few times. This sequence joins TRBV7-9 and TRBJ2-7, with a weak D call TRBD2 (7 bases). Germline V gives CDR1 SEHNR, CDR2 FQNEAQ (reference sequence). The CDR3 consists of 13 residues. V shed 5 bases and J shed 7 bases, with 15 bases lying between them. The CDR3, as DNA: TGTGCCAGCAGCGAGGGGGGGGCCGGGGAGCAGTACTTC. This encodes CASSEGGAGEQYF. Full variable domain (outside the CDR3, taken from reference TRBV7-9 and TRBJ2-7): DTGVSQNPRHKITKRGQNVTFRCDPISEHNRLYWYRQTLGQGPEFLTYFQNEAQLEKSRLLSDRFSAERPKGSFSTLEIQRTEQGDSAMYLCASSEGGAGEQYFGPGTRLTVT.

V gene TRBV11-3 combines with J gene TRBJ2-3; 8 bases align to TRBD2. The CDR3 consists of 15 residues. The germline V gene encodes CDR1 SGHNT and CDR2 YENEEA. After removal of 5 bases from V and 10 bases from J, the junction contained 14 bases not matched to a gene. In nucleotides, the CDR3 is TGTGCCAGCAGCCCTCCCGGGAGGGGCGTAGGTGCGCAGTATTTT. Residues: CASSPPGRGVGAQYF. Together with reference TRBV11-3 and TRBJ2-3, the CDR3 gives the full variable domain: EAGVVQSPRYKIIEKKQPVAFWCNPISGHNTLYWYLQNLGQGPELLIRYENEEAVDDSQLPKDRFSAERLKGVDSTLKIQPAELGDSAVYLCASSPPGRGVGAQYFGPGTRLTVL.